The rows below give T cell receptor beta chains drawn from one sample of a study of Ad26.COV2.S vaccination and SARS-CoV-2 variants. Sequenced by immunoSEQ multiplex PCR; TCRdb stores in-frame clones only, minus some. The sample holds some 190,000 clones, roughly nine tenths seen once. The material sequenced was peripheral blood, taken after recovery from COVID-19. The source is a human donor who had recovered from COVID-19. CDR3s include the opening cysteine and the closing phenylalanine or tryptophan. D genes are given only for firm matches. Part of the rows lack a size; the others show once, few, many or a class for expanded clones.

cdr3_aa	cdr3_nt	clone_size	v_call	j_call	d_call
CASWSAGDRGETQYF	TGTGCCAGCTGGTCAGCGGGGGATCGGGGAGAGACCCAGTACTTC	-	TRBV6-5	TRBJ2-5	TRBD2
CASSYWVAGYTYEQYF	TGTGCCAGCAGTTACTGGGTAGCGGGATACACCTACGAGCAGTACTTC	-	TRBV6-6	TRBJ2-7	TRBD2
CASSVAGSQGSYNEQFF	TGTGCCAGCAGCGTAGCCGGGAGCCAGGGTTCATACAATGAGCAGTTCTTC	-	TRBV9	TRBJ2-1	-
CASTGLAGGEQFF	TGTGCCAGCACCGGACTAGCGGGAGGCGAGCAGTTCTTC	-	TRBV12-3/TRBV12-4	TRBJ2-1	TRBD2
CASSYHPSYEQYF	TGTGCCAGCAGTTACCATCCGTCCTACGAGCAGTACTTC	-	TRBV6-2/TRBV6-3	TRBJ2-7	-
CASSVDEGWTGELFF	TGTGCCAGCAGCGTAGACGAGGGATGGACCGGGGAGCTGTTTTTT	-	TRBV9	TRBJ2-2	-
CASSLAGATDTQYF	TGTGCCAGCAGCTTAGCGGGGGCCACAGATACGCAGTATTTT	few	TRBV5-5	TRBJ2-3	TRBD2
CASSQEVSPIAGELFF	TGCGCCAGCAGCCAAGAGGTCAGCCCCATTGCCGGGGAGCTGTTTTTT	few	TRBV4-1	TRBJ2-2	-
CASSPRTSGRNEQFF	TGTGCCAGCAGTCCGAGGACTAGCGGGAGAAATGAGCAGTTCTTC	-	TRBV27	TRBJ2-1	TRBD2
CASSPEDDYGYTF	TGTGCCAGCTCACCCGAGGACGACTATGGCTACACCTTC	once	TRBV18	TRBJ1-2	-
CASSTGLWQFF	TGTGCCAGCAGTACAGGGTTGTGGCAGTTCTTC	-	TRBV2	TRBJ2-1	-
CASSLVGDPGETQYF	TGTGCCAGCAGCTTGGTAGGGGACCCGGGAGAGACCCAGTACTTC	-	TRBV5-8	TRBJ2-5	-
CASSIGLAGDVQYF	TGTGCCAGTAGTATAGGACTAGCGGGAGATGTGCAGTACTTC	-	TRBV19	TRBJ2-7	TRBD2
CSVDRVGDRGRETQYF	TGCAGCGTTGATCGAGTTGGGGACAGGGGGAGAGAGACCCAGTACTTC	-	TRBV29-1	TRBJ2-5	TRBD1
CAWSVQGRGQAFF	TGTGCCTGGAGTGTACAGGGCAGGGGGCAAGCTTTCTTT	-	TRBV30	TRBJ1-1	TRBD1
CASALLRIQYF	TGTGCTAGTGCCCTGCTCAGGATTCAGTACTTC	-	TRBV12-5	TRBJ2-4	-